Below are 25 T cell receptor beta chains sequenced from a single sample in a study of blood T cells in healthy people across ages. PCR was performed a second time for roughly 7 to 11 cycles using a sample-barcoded 5' primer and a J-beta primer mix. A single record per CDR3 protein comes from TCRdb applying MiXCR to the 5' RACE reads. The data show roughly 1.6 million distinct CDR3 sequences, with roughly a third seen just once and around 11% held by the top ten. Sequencing used blood. These receptors came from a woman between 25 and 40 years old in good health.

This chain joins TRBV7-3 and TRBJ1-5; D not certain. This CDR3 comprises 16 residues. Germline loops: CDR1 SGHTA, CDR2 FQGTGA. V lost 5 bases, J lost 5 bases, and 19 bases lay in between. CDR3 sequence reads: CASSNEHCQKDQPQHF. The DNA of the CDR3 is TGTGCCAGCAGCAACGAACATTGCCAAAAAGATCAGCCCCAGCATTTT.

The rearrangement uses TRBV6-2 or TRBV6-3 and TRBJ1-1; perhaps TRBD1 as D (5 bases). There are 14 residues in the CDR3. The ends were cut back, 2 bases at V and 4 bases at J, with 11 bases in the middle. From germline, CDR1 is MNHEY and CDR2 SVGEGT. The CDR3 here is CASSYGPTATEAFF. The DNA of the CDR3 is TGTGCCAGCAGTTACGGTCCGACAGCCACTGAAGCTTTCTTT.

A few counts support this clonotype. V usage is TRBV3-1 and J usage is TRBJ1-1, with a weak D call TRBD1 (5 bases). The V and J ends lost 10 bases and 6 bases respectively, with 12 bases between them. This CDR3 is 11 amino acids long. Germline V gives CDR1 LGHDT, CDR2 YNNKEL (reference sequence). The CDR3 is CATQGLSEAFF. DNA for the CDR3: TGTGCCACCCAGGGTTTGTCTGAAGCTTTCTTT.

Notes on this clonotype: The junction does not match germline at one end; this may be a read error. The chain carries TRBV5-1 and TRBJ2-5; 7 bases align to TRBD1. This CDR3 region has 15 residues. Germline CDR1 is SGHRS and CDR2 is YFSETQ. CDR3 bases: TGCACCAGCAGCTCGACAGGGCTTCAGGGGGAGACCCAGTACTTC. It encodes CTSSSTGLQGETQYF. Complete variable domain (other parts from reference TRBV5-1 and TRBJ2-5): KAGVTQTPRYLIKTRGQQVTLSCSPISGHRSVSWYQQTPGQGLQFLFEYFSETQRNKGNFPGRFSGRQFSNSRSEMNVSTLELGDSALYLCTSSSTGLQGETQYFGPGTRLLVL.

The V and J genes are TRBV2 and TRBJ2-1, with 7 bases that match TRBD2. From germline, CDR1 is SNHLY and CDR2 FYNNEI. V shed 7 bases, J shed 6 bases, and the junction held 18 bases outside the gene matches. This CDR3 has 17 residues. The CDR3 protein is CASIEELAAGVGNEQFF. As DNA, the CDR3 is TGTGCCAGCATTGAGGAGCTAGCTGCGGGAGTTGGCAATGAGCAGTTCTTC.

There are a few counts of this clonotype. This rearrangement joins TRBV6-1 to TRBJ2-3; 12 bases agree with TRBD2. Trimming cost V 7 bases and J 2 bases; bases outside gene matches: 4. Germline CDR1 and CDR2: MNHNS and SASEGT. The CDR3 loop spans 15 amino acids. The chain's CDR3 is CASNRLAGDTDTQYF. CDR3 bases: TGTGCCAGCAACAGACTAGCGGGGGACACAGATACGCAGTATTTT.

This clonotype has just a few counts. This rearrangement joins TRBV30 to TRBJ2-1; D ambiguous. Trimming cost V 1 base and J 8 bases, with 9 bases left between them. The CDR3 spans 12 residues. Germline lookup yields CDR1 GTSNPN and CDR2 SVGIG (reference sequence). In DNA, the CDR3 is TGTGCCTGGAGTGGGAGCTTCGATGAGCAGTTCTTC. Translation: CAWSGSFDEQFF.

This clonotype came up a few times. The chain uses TRBV20-1 and TRBJ1-2; no clear D gene. The ends were cut back, 7 bases at V and 2 bases at J, with 11 bases in the middle. The CDR3 consists of 12 residues. The germline V gene encodes CDR1 DFQATT and CDR2 SNEGSKA (reference sequence). The CDR3 DNA sequence: TGCAGTGAACTTGGAAAAAACTATGGCTACACCTTC. This encodes CSELGKNYGYTF.

The V call is TRBV6-5, the J call TRBJ2-3; unclear D gene. Germline CDR1 reads MNHEY; CDR2 reads SVGAGI. This CDR3 spans 14 amino acids. V was pared by 1 base and J by 2 bases, with 7 bases between. In DNA, the CDR3 is TGTGCCAGCAGTTACTTGAGAGACACAGATACGCAGTATTTT. Amino acids: CASSYLRDTDTQYF.

This clonotype was seen more than once but under ten times. The V and J genes are TRBV7-9 and TRBJ1-5; D is unclear. V lost 3 bases and J lost 3, with 9 bases in between. Germline V CDR1 and CDR2: SEHNR, FQNEAQ (reference sequence). CDR3 length: 14 residues. The CDR3 sequence: CASSFSEANQPQHF. In nucleotides, the CDR3 is TGTGCCAGCAGCTTTTCAGAAGCCAATCAGCCCCAGCATTTT.

The genes are TRBV20-1 and TRBJ2-5; TRBD1 matches at 9 bases. The length of the CDR3 is 15 residues. Germline lookup yields CDR1 DFQATT and CDR2 SNEGSKA (reference sequence). V lost 2 bases, J lost 4 bases, and 8 bases stayed unmatched. The DNA for the CDR3 is TGCAGTGCTAGACATGGGACAGGGAGAGCAGAGACCCAGTACTTC. Protein sequence: CSARHGTGRAETQYF.

The rearrangement joins TRBV10-3 to TRBJ2-3, with 7 bases aligning to TRBD2. Germline V lookup: CDR1 ENHRY, CDR2 SYGVKD. After removal of 4 bases from V and 2 bases from J, the junction contained 6 bases not matched to a gene. The CDR3 contains 15 residues. CDR3 DNA sequence: TGTGCCATCAGTGGGGGACTACTAAACACAGATACGCAGTATTTT. Its protein is CAISGGLLNTDTQYF.

This clonotype was found a few times. The chain combines TRBV5-1 with TRBJ2-6, with TRBD1 matching over 11 bases. V was clipped by 4 bases and J by 7 bases; unmatched bases: 10. The CDR3 has 17 residues. In germline, CDR1 is SGHRS, CDR2 YFSETQ. The CDR3 sequence is CASSIFPGQGVANVLTF. CDR3 bases: TGCGCCAGCAGCATCTTTCCGGGACAGGGGGTAGCCAACGTCCTGACTTTC.

This clonotype was found a few times. The J gene is TRBJ2-5, the V gene TRBV7-9, with a possible D match to TRBD2 (6 bases). CDR1 and CDR2 from the germline V gene are SEHNR and FQNEAQ (reference sequence). V dropped 5 bases and J dropped 3 bases, with 19 bases sitting between them. This CDR3 is built from 16 residues. The CDR3 loop is CASSPLGAGKKETQYF. Here the CDR3 DNA reads TGTGCCAGCAGCCCCCTTGGGGCGGGAAAAAAAGAGACCCAGTACTTC.

This chain uses TRBV7-9 with TRBJ1-4; a weak D match, TRBD1 (5 bases). Germline values: CDR1 SEHNR, CDR2 FQNEAQ (reference sequence). V lost 6 bases and J 8 bases, leaving 13 bases between the germline ends. This CDR3 is built from 13 residues. The CDR3 loop is CASRQSEGEKLFF. The CDR3, as DNA: TGTGCCAGCAGACAGTCGGAGGGGGAAAAACTGTTTTTT. Using reference TRBV7-9 and TRBJ1-4 for the parts outside the CDR3, the full variable domain is DTGVSQNPRHKITKRGQNVTFRCDPISEHNRLYWYRQTLGQGPEFLTYFQNEAQLEKSRLLSDRFSAERPKGSFSTLEIQRTEQGDSAMYLCASRQSEGEKLFFGSGTQLSVL.

The J gene is TRBJ2-2, the V gene TRBV29-1; D remains ambiguous. Per the germline V gene, CDR1 is SQVTM and CDR2 is ANQGSEA. With 5 bases removed from V and 8 bases from J, the gap between germline ends came to 12 bases. The length of the CDR3 is 12 residues. The CDR3 sequence is CSVFSEVGELFF. The CDR3 region has the DNA TGCAGCGTTTTTTCGGAAGTTGGGGAGCTGTTTTTT.

The V and J genes are TRBV7-9 and TRBJ2-5; D is undetermined. Germline V gene data show CDR1 as SEHNR and CDR2 as FQNEAQ (reference sequence). The V end was cut by 5 bases, the J end by 5 bases, with 15 bases between. CDR3 length: 14 amino acids. The CDR3 DNA is TGTGCCAGCAGCCCTATTGTGTTGGGGGAGACCCAGTACTTC. It translates to CASSPIVLGETQYF.

The V call is TRBV9, the J call TRBJ1-6; D may be TRBD1 (5 bases). This CDR3 is built from 15 residues. Trimming removed 3 bases at V and 6 bases at J, with 13 bases between. Germline values: CDR1 SGDLS, CDR2 YYNGEE. The CDR3 sequence is CASSAGTIGNSPLHF. In nucleotides, the CDR3 is TGTGCCAGCAGCGCCGGGACCATTGGTAATTCACCCCTCCACTTT. Based on the CDR3 plus reference TRBV9 and TRBJ1-6, the full variable domain is DSGVTQTPKHLITATGQRVTLRCSPRSGDLSVYWYQQSLDQGLQFLIQYYNGEERAKGNILERFSAQQFPDLHSELNLSSLELGDSALYFCASSAGTIGNSPLHFGNGTRLTVT.

The DNA for the CDR3 is TGTGCCAGCAGCGTAGAGGGGAGGGAGCAGTTCTTC. Protein product: CASSVEGREQFF. The genes are TRBV9 and TRBJ2-1; possible D gene TRBD2, 6 bases. Deletions cut 0 bases from V and 10 bases from J, with 8 bases between. Germline CDR1 reads SGDLS; CDR2 reads YYNGEE. The CDR3 is made up of 12 amino acids.

This sequence joins TRBV2 and TRBJ1-3; D call uncertain. The CDR3 is 12 residues long. The germline V gene encodes CDR1 SNHLY and CDR2 FYNNEI. Trimming stripped 7 bases from V and 3 bases from J, with 7 bases between. CDR3 loop: CASIGFGNTIYF. CDR3 DNA: TGTGCCAGCATCGGTTTTGGAAACACCATATATTTT.

The rearrangement links TRBV5-1 to TRBJ2-6; a weak D match, TRBD1 (5 bases). With 0 bases removed from V and 2 bases from J, the gap between germline ends came to 18 bases. This CDR3 has 19 residues. Germline V CDR1 and CDR2: SGHRS, YFSETQ. CDR3 in DNA: TGCGCCAGCAGCTTGGCCATACGGAGCAGGGTTACTGGGGCCAACGTCCTGACTTTC. Translating gives CASSLAIRSRVTGANVLTF.

The rearrangement joins TRBV12-3 or TRBV12-4 to TRBJ2-5; 8 bases align to TRBD1. V shed 8 bases and J 5 bases; nucleotides not matched to a gene: 13. The CDR3 sequence is 15 residues long. CDR3 in amino acids: CASARRAGGTETQYF. The CDR3 bases are TGTGCCAGCGCCAGAAGGGCAGGGGGCACGGAGACCCAGTACTTC.

This clonotype was observed at least ten times. The rearrangement uses TRBV27 and TRBJ2-7; no reliable D call. The DNA matches TRBJ2-5 better at its end, which makes the J call doubtful. Germline CDR1 reads MNHEY; CDR2 reads SMNVEV (reference sequence). The CDR3 totals 13 residues. CDR3 DNA sequence: TGTGCCAGCAGTCGAACCCTTGGGGAGACCCAGTACTTC. The encoded protein is CASSRTLGETQYF.

On this clonotype: Compared with germline, one end of the junction differs, possibly owing to a read error. The genes are TRBV20-1 and TRBJ2-7; 8 nucleotides line up with TRBD1. Germline values: CDR1 DFQATT, CDR2 SNEGSKA (reference sequence). The CDR3 has 15 amino acids. CDR3 coding DNA: TGCAGTACTAGGATCGGGACAGGATTTTCCTACGAGCAGTACTTC. The encoded protein is CSTRIGTGFSYEQYF.

The chain joins TRBV5-1 to TRBJ1-1, with D possibly being TRBD1 (5 bases). The CDR3 runs 13 residues. V lost 4 bases, J lost 8 bases, and 15 bases lay in between. Germline V gives CDR1 SGHRS, CDR2 YFSETQ. The CDR3: CASSPGGGKEAFF. In DNA, the CDR3 is TGCGCCAGCAGCCCCGGGGGAGGGAAAGAAGCTTTCTTT.